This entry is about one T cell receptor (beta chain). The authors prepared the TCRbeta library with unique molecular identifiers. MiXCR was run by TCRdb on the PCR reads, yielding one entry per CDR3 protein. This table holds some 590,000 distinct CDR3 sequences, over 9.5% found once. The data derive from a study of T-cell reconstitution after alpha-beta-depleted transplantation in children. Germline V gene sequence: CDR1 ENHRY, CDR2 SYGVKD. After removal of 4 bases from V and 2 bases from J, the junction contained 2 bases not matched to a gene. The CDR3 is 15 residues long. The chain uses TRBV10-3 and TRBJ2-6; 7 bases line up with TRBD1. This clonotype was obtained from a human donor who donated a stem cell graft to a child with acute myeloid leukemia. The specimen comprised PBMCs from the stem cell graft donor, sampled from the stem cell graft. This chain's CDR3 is CAISADRAGANVLTF. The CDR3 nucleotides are TGTGCCATCAGTGCCGACAGGGCTGGGGCCAACGTCCTGACTTTC.